This T cell receptor beta chain stems from a study of T cells in localized non-small cell lung cancer. The study, taken as a whole, reports: Peak T cell clonality was found in uninvolved adjacent lung, exceeding tumor. Researchers found a median around 61 of the top 100 tumor clones in adjacent lung.

Turning to this clone: Its antigen is undetermined.

The ends were cut back, 6 bases at V and 4 bases at J, with 13 bases in the middle. The germline CDR1 and CDR2 sequences are LGHNT and FRNRAP. This CDR3 is 14 amino acids long. The repertoire was sequenced with immunoSEQ multiplex PCR; TCRdb's copy has only in-frame clones and lacks some. The sample holds around 31,000 clones; 90% to 95% are singletons and the top ten take about 0.73%. The sequence came from a woman aged 35-75 years with stage I lung adenocarcinoma. This sequence joins TRBV12-5 and TRBJ1-3; possible D gene TRBD1, 5 bases. The specimen comprised peripheral blood, sampled before any cancer treatment. This chain's CDR3 is CASGSRGGGNTIYF. In DNA form, the CDR3 reads TGTGCTAGTGGCAGTAGGGGTGGCGGAAACACCATATATTTT.